The clone carrying this TCR beta chain is a singleton in its sample. The antigen is undetermined. The V gene's germline CDR1 is MNHEY and CDR2 SVGAGI. Trimming took 6 bases from V and 9 from J, leaving 10 bases between them. The CDR3 covers 11 residues. This sample is part of a study of cytomegalovirus exposure and HLA in healthy donors. The PCR was carried out with 60 Vbeta primers and 13 Jbeta primers. This table comes from immunoSEQ multiplex PCR, and its TCRdb copy is limited to in-frame clones, with some not included. The sample yields about 200,000 clones, about 83% seen once. Study findings and constraints: Highly shared variants forming one cluster were likely a sequencing artifact. A link between a missense DCLRE1C variant and TCR beta V- and J-gene trimming emerged from a later analysis.

The chain couples TRBV6-5 to TRBJ2-3; possible D gene TRBD1, 6 bases. The specimen sequenced was PBMCs. This sequence originates from a man in his forties in good health and CMV-seropositive. Here the CDR3 DNA reads TGTGCCAGCAGCCAGGGGAACACGCAGTATTTT. Translating gives CASSQGNTQYF.